This T cell receptor beta chain was captured in a study of blood T cell repertoires in COVID-19. Original methodology: Amplifying reference gene primers gave estimates of nucleated cell counts. The method was immunoSEQ multiplex PCR; TCRdb's version includes in-frame clones alone and lacks a portion of them. D and trimming come from the DNA, and the V and J calls and clone size come from that table. The table records roughly 150,000 clones, more than 65% of them present only once. The ends were cut back, 0 bases at V and 9 bases at J, with 19 bases in the middle. Germline lookup yields CDR1 ENHRY and CDR2 SYGVKD. This CDR3 has 16 residues.

The rearrangement joins TRBV10-3 to TRBJ2-3; tentatively, D is TRBD2 (6 bases). The receptor comes from a woman aged 55-70 years with COVID-19, enrolled during active disease. Sample: peripheral blood. This CDR3 is CAISESTRGGLDTQYF. The CDR3 coding sequence is TGTGCCATCAGTGAGTCGACTCGTGGAGGGCTTGACACGCAGTATTTT.